This passage covers 21 T cell receptor beta chains from one sample sequenced in a study of shared clonotypes between healthy human individuals. Libraries were prepared by immunoSEQ multiplex PCR; TCRdb keeps only in-frame clonotypes and omits some of them. The table has roughly 86,000 clones, about 70% seen once. Sample: memory CD8+ T cells sorted from blood. Stated subset: CD45RO+ cells pooled with CCR7-negative TemRA cells. These receptors all stem from a man younger than 40 in good health.

This clone was seen more than once but under ten times. This chain joins TRBV5-1 and TRBJ2-1; D uncertain. Per the germline V gene, CDR1 is SGHRS and CDR2 is YFSETQ. This CDR3 has 14 residues. V was pared by 0 bases and J by 6 bases, with 10 bases between. The CDR3 loop reads CASSLASISNEQFF. In DNA form, the CDR3 reads TGCGCCAGCAGCTTGGCCTCTATATCCAATGAGCAGTTCTTC.

The V gene is TRBV5-4, the J gene TRBJ2-7; TRBD2 agrees at 10 bases. The CDR3 is made up of 15 amino acids. After removal of 4 bases from V and 2 bases from J, the junction contained 6 bases not matched to a gene. Germline CDR1 reads SGHNT; CDR2 reads YYREEE (reference sequence). The CDR3 spells CASSNPSGGTYEQYF. For the CDR3, the DNA is TGTGCCAGCAGCAACCCTAGCGGGGGAACCTACGAGCAGTACTTC.

The chain has TRBV6-6 and TRBJ2-3; the match to TRBD2 covers 7 bases. Germline V gene sequence: CDR1 MNHNY, CDR2 SVGAGI (reference sequence). The CDR3 totals 16 residues. V shed 0 bases, J shed 3 bases, and the junction held 6 bases outside the gene matches. As DNA, the CDR3 is TGTGCCAGCAGTTACTCCCGGGAGGAGGCAACAGATACGCAGTATTTT. Translated, it gives CASSYSREEATDTQYF.

This chain joins TRBV18 and TRBJ2-5; 8 nucleotides align to TRBD2. Germline CDR1 is KGHSH and CDR2 is LQKENI. With 6 bases clipped from V and 6 bases from J, the junction kept 6 bases outside the gene matches. The CDR3 has 13 residues. The CDR3 DNA is TGTGCCAGCTCCCAGGGACTAGATCAGACCCAGTACTTC. It is translated as CASSQGLDQTQYF.

The V call is TRBV11-3, the J call TRBJ2-5, with 7 bases matching TRBD2. J gave up 4 bases and V 5 bases, and 16 bases lay outside the gene matches. Germline CDR1 and CDR2: SGHNT and YENEEA. The CDR3 is 17 amino acids. This CDR3 reads CASSPPVEAGVAETQYF. CDR3 nucleotides: TGTGCCAGCAGCCCACCTGTCGAGGCGGGAGTTGCAGAGACCCAGTACTTC.

By sample fraction, this clone is large. V is TRBV11-2 and J is TRBJ2-1; D not certain. V lost 1 base to trimming and J lost 6 bases, with 16 bases between them. The CDR3 is 16 amino acids. Germline V gives CDR1 SGHAT, CDR2 FQNNGV. The CDR3 DNA follows: TGTGCCAGCAGCTTAGTTTACCCGGGTTTCGGCAATGAGCAGTTCTTC. Translation: CASSLVYPGFGNEQFF. Together with reference TRBV11-2 and TRBJ2-1, the CDR3 gives the full variable domain: EAGVAQSPRYKIIEKRQSVAFWCNPISGHATLYWYQQILGQGPKLLIQFQNNGVVDDSQLPKDRFSAERLKGVDSTLKIQPAKLEDSAVYLCASSLVYPGFGNEQFFGPGTRLTVL.

The chain couples TRBV10-3 to TRBJ2-1, with D possibly being TRBD1 or TRBD2 (5 bases each). The CDR3 totals 15 residues. The germline gives CDR1 ENHRY, CDR2 SYGVKD. Trimming removed 4 bases from V and 7 bases from J, with 17 bases in between. CDR3 sequence: CAISGAGTVENEQFF. The CDR3 DNA follows: TGTGCCATCAGTGGGGCCGGGACGGTCGAGAATGAGCAGTTCTTC.

CDR3 amino acids: CASSWTGNTEAFF. For the CDR3, the DNA is TGTGCCAGCAGTTGGACGGGGAACACTGAAGCTTTCTTT. The chain has TRBV6-5 and TRBJ1-1; D is ambiguous. This CDR3 is built from 13 residues. V lost 4 bases and J lost 1, with 7 bases in between. From germline, CDR1 is MNHEY and CDR2 SVGAGI.

The chain joins TRBV28 to TRBJ1-5; D gene unclear. Germline CDR1 reads MDHEN; CDR2 reads SYDVKM. The CDR3 length is 14 residues. The V end lost 6 bases, the J end lost 6 bases, and 15 bases lay between the germline ends. The CDR3 region is CASSPRVGSQPQHF. The CDR3 DNA reads as TGTGCCAGCAGCCCTAGGGTTGGGAGTCAGCCCCAGCATTTT.

In this sample, this clone turned up a few times. V usage is TRBV10-2 and J usage is TRBJ2-1; D is perhaps TRBD2 (5 bases). Germline V lookup: CDR1 WSHSY, CDR2 SAAADI. The CDR3 runs to 16 residues. Trimming cost V 3 bases and J 4 bases, with 16 bases left between them. Written as DNA, the CDR3 is TGCGCCAGCAGTGATGCCTATGGCGGAGGTTACAATGAGCAGTTCTTC. Protein: CASSDAYGGGYNEQFF.

The rearrangement links TRBV7-2 to TRBJ1-3, with D perhaps TRBD1 (5 bases). Germline lookup yields CDR1 SGHTA and CDR2 FQGNSA. V gave up 1 base and J gave up 0 bases, with 10 bases separating them. The CDR3 covers 16 residues. As DNA, the CDR3 is TGTGCCAGCAGCTTAGTTGGGGCCCTCTCTGGAAACACCATATATTTT. Protein: CASSLVGALSGNTIYF.

V usage is TRBV19 and J usage is TRBJ2-7, with 12 bases lining up with TRBD2. V lost 8 bases, J lost 6 bases, and 8 bases stayed unmatched. CDR1 and CDR2 (germline): LNHDA, SQIVND (reference sequence). The CDR3 loop spans 14 amino acids. CDR3: CASAPLAGGSEQYF. For the CDR3, the DNA is TGTGCCAGTGCACCACTAGCGGGAGGCTCCGAGCAGTACTTC.

This chain uses TRBV27 with TRBJ2-7; 11 bases are shared with TRBD2. Trimming removed 6 bases from V and 7 bases from J; junction bases left unmatched: 8. The CDR3 is 14 residues long. The germline gives CDR1 MNHEY, CDR2 SMNVEV (reference sequence). Here the CDR3 reads CASSVAGGIMEQYF. In DNA form, the CDR3 reads TGTGCCAGCAGCGTAGCGGGGGGGATTATGGAGCAGTACTTC.

The chain combines TRBV5-1 with TRBJ1-1, with D possibly being TRBD1 (5 bases). This CDR3 contains 15 residues. Trimming stripped 0 bases from V and 4 bases from J, with 13 bases between. Germline V gene sequence: CDR1 SGHRS, CDR2 YFSETQ. The CDR3 DNA follows: TGCGCCAGCAGCTTGGCCGGGGGATTTACCACTGAAGCTTTCTTT. Its translation: CASSLAGGFTTEAFF.

The CDR3 bases are TGTGCCAGCACCATGAACACTGAAGCTTTCTTT. It specifies CASTMNTEAFF. J is TRBJ1-1 and V is TRBV11-3; D unclear. The V end was cut by 7 bases, the J end by 0 bases, with 3 bases between. CDR1 and CDR2 from the germline V gene are SGHNT and YENEEA. The CDR3 has 11 residues.

The chain recombines TRBV4-1 with TRBJ2-3; the D call may be TRBD1 or TRBD2 (5 bases each). CDR3 length: 15 residues. Trimming shortened V by 5 bases and J by 1 base, and 13 bases separated the two germline ends. Germline V gene lookup returns CDR1 MGHRA and CDR2 YSYEKL. Written as DNA, the CDR3 is TGCGCCAGCAGCGAGGGGCGTGGGGGCACAGATACGCAGTATTTT. This encodes CASSEGRGGTDTQYF.

The V call is TRBV13, the J call TRBJ2-1; D tentatively reads TRBD1 or TRBD2 (5 bases each). Trimming stripped 5 bases from V and 9 bases from J, with 11 bases between. Germline V gene data show CDR1 as PRHDT and CDR2 as FYEKMQ (reference sequence). The CDR3 loop spans 12 amino acids. CDR3 coding DNA: TGTGCCAGCAGCCCTAGGGGACGTGAGCAGTTCTTC. Translation gives CASSPRGREQFF.

The table lists this clone with a count of one. Other nucleotide sequences from this sample produce the same CDR3. The chain employs TRBV28 and TRBJ2-7; 7 bases match TRBD2. Per germline, CDR1 MDHEN and CDR2 SYDVKM. The J segment lost 4 bases and the V segment lost 4 bases, leaving 19 bases of the junction unmatched. This CDR3 region has 18 residues. The CDR3 region has the DNA TGTGCCAGCAGTTCGTTGCTTTTGGGCGGGAGACAAAATTACGAGCAGTACTTC. This sequence encodes CASSSLLLGGRQNYEQYF. Based on the CDR3 plus reference TRBV28 and TRBJ2-7, the full variable domain is DVKVTQSSRYLVKRTGEKVFLECVQDMDHENMFWYRQDPGLGLRLIYFSYDVKMKEKGDIPEGYSVSREKKERFSLILESASTNQTSMYLCASSSLLLGGRQNYEQYFGPGTRLTVT.

This chain connects TRBV10-2 to TRBJ2-5; D may match TRBD1 or TRBD2 (5 bases each). The CDR3 is 13 residues long. From germline, CDR1 is WSHSY and CDR2 SAAADI. V lost 4 bases and J lost 5, with 11 bases in between. CDR3 loop: CASSGGVLETQYF. The CDR3 DNA sequence: TGCGCCAGCAGTGGAGGGGTATTGGAGACCCAGTACTTC.

V is TRBV18 and J is TRBJ2-7; D is perhaps TRBD1 (5 bases). In germline, CDR1 is KGHSH, CDR2 LQKENI. CDR3 length: 14 residues. V dropped 3 bases and J dropped 7 bases, with 16 bases sitting between them. Written as DNA, the CDR3 is TGTGCCAGCTCACCCCCCCCCGCAGGGCAAGAGCAGTACTTC. Translated, it gives CASSPPPAGQEQYF.

The chain recombines TRBV7-2 with TRBJ2-1, with a tentative D call TRBD1 (5 bases). The V gene's germline CDR1 is SGHTA and CDR2 FQGNSA. Between the trimmed V and J ends, which lost 2 bases and 7 bases, there was a span of 9 bases. The length of the CDR3 is 13 residues. CDR3 coding DNA: TGTGCCAGCAGCTTAATCAGGGAAAATGAGCAGTTCTTC. As protein: CASSLIRENEQFF.